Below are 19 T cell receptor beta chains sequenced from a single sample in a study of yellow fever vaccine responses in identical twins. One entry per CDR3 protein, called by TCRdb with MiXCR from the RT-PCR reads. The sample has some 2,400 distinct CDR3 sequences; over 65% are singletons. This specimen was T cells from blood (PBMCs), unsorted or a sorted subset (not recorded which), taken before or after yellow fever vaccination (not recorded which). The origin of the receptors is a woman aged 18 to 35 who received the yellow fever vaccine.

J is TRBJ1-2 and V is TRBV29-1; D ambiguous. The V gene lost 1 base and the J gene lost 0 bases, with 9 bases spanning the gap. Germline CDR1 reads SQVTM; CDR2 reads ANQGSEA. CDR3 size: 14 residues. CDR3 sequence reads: CSVEGSQSNYGYTF. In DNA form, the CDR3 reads TGCAGCGTTGAAGGTAGTCAGTCTAACTATGGCTACACCTTC.

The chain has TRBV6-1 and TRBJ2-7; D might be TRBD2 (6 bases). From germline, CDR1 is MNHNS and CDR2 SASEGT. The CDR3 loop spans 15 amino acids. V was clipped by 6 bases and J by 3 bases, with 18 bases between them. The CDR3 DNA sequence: TGTGCCAGCAGCGCGGGGTGTCTGAAGTTCTACGAGCAGTACGTC. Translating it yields CASSAGCLKFYEQYV.

CDR3 protein: CASSPGQASSGNTIYF. The CDR3 coding sequence is TGTGCCAGCAGCCCCGGACAGGCAAGCTCTGGAAACACCATATATTTT. The rearrangement joins TRBV11-2 to TRBJ1-3; 7 positions agree with TRBD1. V trimming: 5 bases; J trimming: 0 bases; junction bases outside the gene matches: 7. CDR3 size: 16 residues. Per germline, CDR1 SGHAT and CDR2 FQNNGV.

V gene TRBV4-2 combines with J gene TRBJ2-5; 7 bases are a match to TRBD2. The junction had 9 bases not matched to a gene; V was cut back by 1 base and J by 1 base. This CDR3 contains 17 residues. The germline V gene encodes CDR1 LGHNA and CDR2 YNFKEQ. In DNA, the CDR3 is TGTGCCAGCAGCCAAGGAGGGAGGGGAGGAAGCCAAGAGACCCAGTACTTC. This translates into CASSQGGRGGSQETQYF.

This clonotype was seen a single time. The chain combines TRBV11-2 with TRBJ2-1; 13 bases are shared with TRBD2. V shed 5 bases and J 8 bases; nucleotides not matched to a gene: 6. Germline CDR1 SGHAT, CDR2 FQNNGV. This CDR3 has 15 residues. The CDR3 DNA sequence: TGTGCCAGCAGCCCAACTAGCGGGAGGGCCGATGAGCAGTTCTTC. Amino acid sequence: CASSPTSGRADEQFF. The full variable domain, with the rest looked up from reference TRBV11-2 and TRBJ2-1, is EAGVAQSPRYKIIEKRQSVAFWCNPISGHATLYWYQQILGQGPKLLIQFQNNGVVDDSQLPKDRFSAERLKGVDSTLKIQPAKLEDSAVYLCASSPTSGRADEQFFGPGTRLTVL.

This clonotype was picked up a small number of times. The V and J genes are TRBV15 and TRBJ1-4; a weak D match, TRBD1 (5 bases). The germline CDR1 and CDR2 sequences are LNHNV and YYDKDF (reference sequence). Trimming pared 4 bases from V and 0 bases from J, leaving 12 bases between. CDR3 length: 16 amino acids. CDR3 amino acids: CATSKPTATTNEKLFF. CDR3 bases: TGTGCCACCAGCAAACCGACAGCGACAACTAATGAAAAACTGTTTTTT.

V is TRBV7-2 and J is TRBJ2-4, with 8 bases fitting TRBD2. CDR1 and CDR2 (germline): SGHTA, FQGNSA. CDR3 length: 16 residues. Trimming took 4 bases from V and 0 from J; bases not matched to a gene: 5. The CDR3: CASSWAGGLAKNIQYF. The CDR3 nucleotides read TGTGCCAGCAGCTGGGCGGGAGGTCTAGCCAAAAACATTCAGTACTTC. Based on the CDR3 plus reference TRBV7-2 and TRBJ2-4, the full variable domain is GAGVSQSPSNKVTEKGKDVELRCDPISGHTALYWYRQSLGQGLEFLIYFQGNSAPDKSGLPSDRFSAERTGGSVSTLTIQRTQQEDSAVYLCASSWAGGLAKNIQYFGAGTRLSVL.

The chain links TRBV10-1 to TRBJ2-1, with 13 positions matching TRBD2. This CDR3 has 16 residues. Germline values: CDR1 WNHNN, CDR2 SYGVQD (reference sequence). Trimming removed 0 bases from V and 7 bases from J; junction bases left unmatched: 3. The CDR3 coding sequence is TGCGCCAGCAGTGAGTCGTGGACTAGCGGGGGTAATGAGCAGTTCTTC. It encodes CASSESWTSGGNEQFF.

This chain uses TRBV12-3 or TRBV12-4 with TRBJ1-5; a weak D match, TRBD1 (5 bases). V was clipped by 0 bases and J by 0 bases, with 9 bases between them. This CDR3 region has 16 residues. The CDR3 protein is CASSLAAGTSNQPQHF. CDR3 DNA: TGTGCCAGCAGTTTAGCTGCGGGGACTAGCAATCAGCCCCAGCATTTT.

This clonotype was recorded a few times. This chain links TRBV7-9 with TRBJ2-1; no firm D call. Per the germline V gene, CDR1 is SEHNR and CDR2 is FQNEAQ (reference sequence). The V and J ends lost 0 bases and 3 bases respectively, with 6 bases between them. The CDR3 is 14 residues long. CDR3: CASSLAQNYNEQFF. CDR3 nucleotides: TGTGCCAGCAGCTTAGCCCAAAACTACAATGAGCAGTTCTTC.

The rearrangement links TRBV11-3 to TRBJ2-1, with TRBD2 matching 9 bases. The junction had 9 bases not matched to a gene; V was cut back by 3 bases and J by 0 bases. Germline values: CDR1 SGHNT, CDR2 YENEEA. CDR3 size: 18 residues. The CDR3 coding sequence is TGTGCCAGCAGCTTCTTAGCGGGAGCCACCAGCTCCTACAATGAGCAGTTCTTC. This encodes CASSFLAGATSSYNEQFF.

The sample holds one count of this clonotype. CDR3 nucleotides: TGTGCCAGTAGTACGGCGGGGGGTGGGGTAGCTGAAGCTTTCTTT. Its translation: CASSTAGGGVAEAFF. This chain uses TRBV19 with TRBJ1-1; TRBD1 might be the D (5 bases). This CDR3 contains 15 residues. Trimming cost V 4 bases and J 6 bases, with 18 bases left between them. In germline, CDR1 is LNHDA, CDR2 SQIVND (reference sequence).

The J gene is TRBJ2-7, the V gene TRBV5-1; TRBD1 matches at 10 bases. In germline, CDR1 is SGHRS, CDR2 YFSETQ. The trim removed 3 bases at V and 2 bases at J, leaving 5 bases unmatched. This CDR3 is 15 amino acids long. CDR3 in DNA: TGCGCCAGCAGCTCCGGGACAGGGGCCCCCTACGAGCAGTACGTC. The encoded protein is CASSSGTGAPYEQYV.

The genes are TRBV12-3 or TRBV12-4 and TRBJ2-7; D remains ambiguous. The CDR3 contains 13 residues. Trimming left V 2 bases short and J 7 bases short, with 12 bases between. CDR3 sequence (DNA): TGTGCCAGCAGTTTAAAGGACCATCGGGAGCAGTACGTC. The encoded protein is CASSLKDHREQYV.

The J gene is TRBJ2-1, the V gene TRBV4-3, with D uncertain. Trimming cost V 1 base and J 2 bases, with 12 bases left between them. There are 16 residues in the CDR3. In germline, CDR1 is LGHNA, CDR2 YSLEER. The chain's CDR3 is CASSQVDIFAYNEQFF. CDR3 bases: TGCGCCAGCAGCCAAGTTGACATCTTCGCCTACAATGAGCAGTTCTTC.

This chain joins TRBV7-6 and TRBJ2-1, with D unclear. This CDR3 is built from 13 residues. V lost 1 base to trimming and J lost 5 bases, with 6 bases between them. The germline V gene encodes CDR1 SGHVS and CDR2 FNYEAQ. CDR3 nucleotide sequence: TGTGCCAGCAGCTTAGGGGTGAACAATGAGCAGTTCTTC. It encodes CASSLGVNNEQFF. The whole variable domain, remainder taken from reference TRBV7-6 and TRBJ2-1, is GAGVSQSPRYKVTKRGQDVALRCDPISGHVSLYWYRQALGQGPEFLTYFNYEAQQDKSGLPNDRFSAERPEGSISTLTIQRTEQRDSAMYRCASSLGVNNEQFFGPGTRLTVL.

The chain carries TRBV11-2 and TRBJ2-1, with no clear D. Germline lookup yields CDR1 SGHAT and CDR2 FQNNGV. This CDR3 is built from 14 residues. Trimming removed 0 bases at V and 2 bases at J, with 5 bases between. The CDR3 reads CASSLEVPYNEQFF. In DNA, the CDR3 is TGTGCCAGCAGCTTAGAGGTTCCCTACAATGAGCAGTTCTTC.

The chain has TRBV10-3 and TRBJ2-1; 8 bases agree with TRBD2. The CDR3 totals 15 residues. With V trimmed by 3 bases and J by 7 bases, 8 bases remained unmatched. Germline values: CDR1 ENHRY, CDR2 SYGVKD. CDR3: CAISDVPRGGNEQFF. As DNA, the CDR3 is TGTGCCATCAGTGATGTGCCTCGGGGGGGAAATGAGCAGTTCTTC.

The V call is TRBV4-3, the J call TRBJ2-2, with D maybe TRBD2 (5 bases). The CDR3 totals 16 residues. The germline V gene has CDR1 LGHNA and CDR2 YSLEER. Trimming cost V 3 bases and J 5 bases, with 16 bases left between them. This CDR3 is CASSHEGVTTTGELFF. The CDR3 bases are TGCGCCAGCAGCCACGAGGGCGTCACAACAACCGGGGAGCTGTTTTTT.